Detailed here is one T cell receptor beta chain. In this sample, this clonotype turned up many times. This receptor's antigen is unknown. Base qualities are not at hand, and no much larger clone is one base apart. The data were obtained in a study of early T cells in non-severe SARS-CoV-2 infection (dated by TCRdb to the early 2020s). Background for the entire study: Because TCR sequencing was done on bulk RNA from unsorted whole blood, the alpha and beta chains could not be paired.

The germline V gene (reference sequence) yields DFQATT for CDR1 and SNEGSKA for CDR2. The CDR3 starts with the cysteine, ends with the phenylalanine, and has 18 residues. Of the read, only the CDR3 DNA is kept; its 54 bases are in frame from base 1. The junction shows trimming of 3 bases on V and 7 bases on J, and the gene matches do not reach 21 bases of it. To prepare the library, 5' RACE was applied. The sequencing machine was a NextSeq 500. The TCR library protocol attached unique molecular identifiers to individual cDNA molecules to correct for sequencing error and PCR bias. Sequencing covered both TCR alpha and beta chains, and within each sample the abundances of alpha and beta sequences were tightly co-correlated. The study's own analysis went as follows. Decombinator V4 was used to annotate TCR sequences for V gene, J gene and CDR3. Expanded TCRs were defined as changing significantly between any two time points under a Poisson model with p below 0.0001. TCR abundances were normalised to the total number of TCRs sequenced in each sample and reported as counts per million. MAIT TCRs were defined by TRAV1-2 paired with TRAJ12, TRAJ20 or TRAJ33, and iNKT TCRs by TRAV10 paired with TRAJ18. A search of VDJdb, accessed on 1 November 2021, was run for TCRs annotated to CMV, EBV and SARS-CoV-2, with TCRs annotated for multiple antigens excluded. TCRdb applied fastp at Q25 and MiXCR to the public reads, then kept only in-frame beta chains. Every distinct CDR3 protein forms one entry, paired with its most common genes and DNA. TCRdb's processing, not the study's, gives the V and J calls here. This sample holds tens of thousands of distinct CDR3 sequences; 8.5% to 10% were observed only once. In total, the top ten clones hold about 6.1% of the sample.

Results and caveats for the whole study, not just this receptor: VDJdb matching was skewed toward anti-spike CD8 responses and likely underestimated virus-specific expansions by missing private and CD4 specificities.

This was a case-control study nested in a cohort of healthcare workers in London, UK, who had nasopharyngeal swab PCR tests and blood samples taken every week. Healthcare workers were enrolled in the week of the UK lockdown, from 23 to 31 March 2020, and were followed every week for up to roughly 15 weeks. This clonotype was sampled from an adult who was a healthcare worker with PCR-confirmed SARS-CoV-2 infection or an uninfected control (not recorded which). Material for sequencing was whole blood. The V and J segments used are TRBV20-1 and TRBJ2-1; 7 bases in the junction line up with TRBD2. The nucleotide sequence is given as TGCAGTGCTAGTGGAGCAACGAGCGGGGCCCCATGGGGGAATGAGCAGTTCTTC. Translated, it gives CSASGATSGAPWGNEQFF.